These 29 T cell receptor beta chains came from one sample sequenced in a study of Ad26.COV2.S vaccination and SARS-CoV-2 variants. Indicated treatment: around 19 received Ad26.COV2.S at low or high dose, single or two shots; about 5 received placebo; per-sample allocation not given. Sampling happened 63 days after the first vaccine or placebo injection. Libraries were prepared by immunoSEQ multiplex PCR; TCRdb keeps only in-frame clonotypes and omits some of them. Found here are 300,000 to 400,000 clones, around 81% of them singletons; the top ten hold around 2%. Sequenced material: peripheral blood, taken in a trial of Ad26.COV2.S vaccine versus placebo. The receptors were sampled from a person aged 18 to 65 who received the Ad26.COV2.S COVID-19 vaccine or a placebo.

The chain links TRBV7-9 to TRBJ1-4; D uncertain. Germline lookup yields CDR1 SEHNR and CDR2 FQNEAQ (reference sequence). Deletions cut 2 bases from V and 6 bases from J, with 4 bases between. This CDR3 region has 12 residues. The CDR3: CASSLHYEKLFF. As DNA, the CDR3 is TGTGCCAGCAGCTTACATTATGAAAAACTGTTTTTT. The whole variable domain, remainder taken from reference TRBV7-9 and TRBJ1-4, is DTGVSQNPRHKITKRGQNVTFRCDPISEHNRLYWYRQTLGQGPEFLTYFQNEAQLEKSRLLSDRFSAERPKGSFSTLEIQRTEQGDSAMYLCASSLHYEKLFFGSGTQLSVL.

Concerning this clone: One end of the junction varies from germline; a read error may be responsible. The CDR3 region has the DNA TGTGCCACCAGTGGCGGGGTGCTCATGTACTTC. This gives the protein CATSGGVLMYF. The gene calls are TRBV10-3 and TRBJ2-7; tentative D call: TRBD2 (6 bases). The germline gives CDR1 ENHRY, CDR2 SYGVKD. This CDR3 contains 11 residues.

CDR3 nucleotides: TGTGCCAGCACCAGACCGGATATTCGCGAGACCCAGTACTTC. Translated, it gives CASTRPDIRETQYF. This chain uses TRBV6-6 with TRBJ2-5, with D unresolved. CDR1 and CDR2 from the germline V gene are MNHNY and SVGAGI (reference sequence). The germline V and J ends were trimmed by 7 bases and 5 bases, with 17 bases remaining between them. This CDR3 region has 14 residues.

The V call is TRBV5-1, the J call TRBJ1-4; D is undetermined. The CDR3 extends over 14 amino acids. V was pared by 0 bases and J by 4 bases, with 7 bases between. Germline values: CDR1 SGHRS, CDR2 YFSETQ. The CDR3 loop reads CASSLAPGNEKLFF. CDR3 in DNA: TGCGCCAGCAGCTTGGCCCCGGGTAATGAAAAACTGTTTTTT.

The chain couples TRBV6-6 to TRBJ2-7, with 10 bases matching TRBD1. Germline V gives CDR1 MNHNY, CDR2 SVGAGI (reference sequence). The CDR3 loop spans 15 amino acids. With 6 bases clipped from V and 2 bases from J, the junction kept 7 bases outside the gene matches. The CDR3 coding sequence is TGTGCCAGCAGGACCGGGACAGGGGCTCCCTACGAGCAGTACTTC. Its translation is CASRTGTGAPYEQYF.

The chain carries TRBV4-2 and TRBJ1-4; D is ambiguous. CDR1 is LGHNA, CDR2 YNFKEQ, per germline. V was pared by 1 base and J by 8 bases, with 11 bases between. There are 14 residues in the CDR3. CDR3 DNA: TGTGCCAGCAGCCAAGGGAGAGTAGGGGAAAAACTGTTTTTT. Translation gives CASSQGRVGEKLFF.

The chain has TRBV6-6 and TRBJ2-7; D is possibly TRBD1 or TRBD2 (7 bases each). From germline, CDR1 is MNHNY and CDR2 SVGAGI (reference sequence). Trimming took off 2 bases at V and 0 bases at J, with 11 bases between the two ends. The CDR3 is 15 residues long. The CDR3 loop reads CASSYQGGASYEQYF. In DNA, the CDR3 is TGTGCCAGCAGTTACCAGGGGGGGGCCTCCTACGAGCAGTACTTC.

The rearrangement joins TRBV3-1 (or the pseudogene TRBV3-2) to TRBJ1-1, with 9 bases fitting TRBD1. V lost 4 bases to trimming and J lost 3 bases; unmatched junction nucleotides: 6. CDR3 size: 15 residues. In germline, CDR1 is LGHDT, CDR2 YNNKEL (reference sequence). Here the CDR3 reads CASSPPDRGYTEAFF. The CDR3 DNA reads TGTGCCAGCAGCCCCCCGGACAGGGGATACACTGAAGCTTTCTTT.

The chain has TRBV6-6 and TRBJ1-1; D possibly corresponds to TRBD1 (5 bases). Germline V gene lookup returns CDR1 MNHNY and CDR2 SVGAGI (reference sequence). The V gene lost 7 bases and the J gene lost 6 bases, with 24 bases spanning the gap. This CDR3 comprises 16 residues. As DNA, the CDR3 is TGTGCCAGCATCTCACCGCTGACACGGGGGAGTTCTGAAGCTTTCTTT. Translated: CASISPLTRGSSEAFF.

This clone appeared a single time. The rearrangement links TRBV7-8 to TRBJ2-7; weak D call: TRBD1 (5 bases). The CDR3 sequence is 18 residues long. Germline values: CDR1 SGHVS, CDR2 FQNEAQ. V dropped 2 bases and J dropped 1 base, with 21 bases sitting between them. The CDR3 DNA reads TGTGCCAGCAGCTTATATCCCCTTGCAGGACAATCTTCCTACGAGCAGTACTTC. This gives the protein CASSLYPLAGQSSYEQYF.

J is TRBJ2-7 and V is TRBV27; D is uncertain. Per germline, CDR1 MNHEY and CDR2 SMNVEV (reference sequence). The CDR3 contains 12 residues. The V end was cut by 4 bases, the J end by 6 bases, with 10 bases between. This CDR3 is CASSSAQAEQYF. CDR3 coding DNA: TGTGCCAGCAGTTCGGCCCAGGCCGAGCAGTACTTC.

The chain has TRBV7-2 and TRBJ1-1; 8 positions agree with TRBD1. Germline V gene lookup returns CDR1 SGHTA and CDR2 FQGNSA. Trimming took 5 bases from V and 3 from J; bases not matched to a gene: 5. This CDR3 is 14 amino acids long. The CDR3 sequence is CASSDRGGHTEAFF. CDR3 DNA: TGTGCCAGCAGCGACAGGGGCGGACACACTGAAGCTTTCTTT.

V gene TRBV27 combines with J gene TRBJ1-5, with a weak D call TRBD1 (6 bases). V was clipped by 2 bases and J by 6 bases, with 11 bases between them. The CDR3 runs 14 residues. CDR1 is MNHEY, CDR2 SMNVEV, per germline (reference sequence). The DNA of the CDR3 is TGTGCCAGCAGTTTAACAGGGTATAGTCAGCCCCAGCATTTT. Translation: CASSLTGYSQPQHF.

This clone was observed at least ten times. In DNA form, the CDR3 reads TGTGCCAGCAGCGTAGGGAGGTTCCCAACTAATGAAAAACTGTTTTTT. Its translation is CASSVGRFPTNEKLFF. The chain joins TRBV9 to TRBJ1-4, with D unresolved. The V gene lost 0 bases and the J gene lost 0 bases, with 9 bases spanning the gap. CDR3 length equals 16 residues. Germline CDR1 is SGDLS and CDR2 is YYNGEE. Using reference TRBV9 and TRBJ1-4 for the parts outside the CDR3, the full variable domain is DSGVTQTPKHLITATGQRVTLRCSPRSGDLSVYWYQQSLDQGLQFLIQYYNGEERAKGNILERFSAQQFPDLHSELNLSSLELGDSALYFCASSVGRFPTNEKLFFGSGTQLSVL.

This chain connects TRBV7-8 to TRBJ2-7; TRBD1 aligns across 8 bases. The CDR3 is 14 residues long. Trimming cost V 2 bases and J 4 bases; bases outside gene matches: 4. Germline V lookup: CDR1 SGHVS, CDR2 FQNEAQ. Written as DNA, the CDR3 is TGTGCCAGCAGCTTAAGAGACAGGGGTTACGAGCAGTACTTC. Translated: CASSLRDRGYEQYF.

The chain has TRBV7-9 and TRBJ1-1; the match to TRBD1 covers 8 bases. V shed 4 bases, J shed 3 bases, and the junction held 4 bases outside the gene matches. This CDR3 is 14 amino acids long. Germline lookup yields CDR1 SEHNR and CDR2 FQNEAQ (reference sequence). Here the CDR3 DNA reads TGTGCCAGCAGCTCCAACAGGGGGGACACTGAAGCTTTCTTT. Residues: CASSSNRGDTEAFF.

The CDR3 region is CASSLEEEGYNEQFF. The DNA of the CDR3 is TGTGCCAGCAGCTTAGAAGAGGAGGGCTACAATGAGCAGTTCTTC. The rearrangement links TRBV7-6 to TRBJ2-1; perhaps TRBD2 as D (6 bases). The CDR3 contains 15 residues. V dropped 1 base and J dropped 3 bases, with 10 bases sitting between them. CDR1 is SGHVS, CDR2 FNYEAQ, per germline. Together with reference TRBV7-6 and TRBJ2-1, the CDR3 gives the full variable domain: GAGVSQSPRYKVTKRGQDVALRCDPISGHVSLYWYRQALGQGPEFLTYFNYEAQQDKSGLPNDRFSAERPEGSISTLTIQRTEQRDSAMYRCASSLEEEGYNEQFFGPGTRLTVL.

The chain carries TRBV28 and TRBJ2-7, with D uncertain. V dropped 2 bases and J dropped 2 bases, with 4 bases sitting between them. The CDR3 is 12 residues long. The germline V gene encodes CDR1 MDHEN and CDR2 SYDVKM. As DNA, the CDR3 is TGTGCCAGCAGTTTAGAAACCTACGAGCAGTACTTC. It is translated as CASSLETYEQYF.

The J gene is TRBJ2-2, the V gene TRBV10-3; D is ambiguous. This CDR3 has 12 residues. V lost 10 bases and J 1 base, leaving 7 bases between the germline ends. Germline V gives CDR1 ENHRY, CDR2 SYGVKD. CDR3 sequence (DNA): TGTGCCACCAACGGGAACACCGGGGAGCTGTTTTTT. This codes for CATNGNTGELFF.

The V gene is TRBV18, the J gene TRBJ1-2; D is ambiguous. Deletions cut 1 base from V and 7 bases from J, with 10 bases between. Germline V lookup: CDR1 KGHSH, CDR2 LQKENI. The length of the CDR3 is 13 residues. CDR3 protein: CASSPQGQSGYTF. As DNA, the CDR3 is TGTGCCAGCTCACCACAGGGCCAGAGTGGCTACACCTTC.

The genes are TRBV20-1 and TRBJ2-5; D perhaps matches TRBD1 (5 bases). The germline V and J ends were trimmed by 3 bases and 1 base, with 15 bases remaining between them. Germline CDR1 is DFQATT and CDR2 is SNEGSKA (reference sequence). The CDR3 is 15 amino acids. This CDR3 is CSASGAPQAQETQYF. CDR3 nucleotides: TGCAGTGCTAGTGGGGCACCTCAAGCCCAAGAGACCCAGTACTTC.

The rearrangement links TRBV4-1 to TRBJ2-1; D is perhaps TRBD2 (6 bases). Germline CDR1 MGHRA, CDR2 YSYEKL. This CDR3 contains 12 residues. Trimming left V 0 bases short and J 11 bases short, with 8 bases between. The CDR3 region has the DNA TGCGCCAGCAGCCAAGATCGGGAGAAGCAGTTCTTC. Encoded protein: CASSQDREKQFF.

The chain is built from TRBV11-3 and TRBJ2-3; 10 bases fit TRBD1. V lost 6 bases to trimming and J lost 2 bases; unmatched junction nucleotides: 8. Germline assignment: CDR1 SGHNT and CDR2 YENEEA. This CDR3 has 16 residues. CDR3 residues: CASSRGGQGDTDTQYF. In nucleotides, the CDR3 is TGTGCCAGCAGTCGAGGTGGACAGGGGGACACAGATACGCAGTATTTT.

The chain couples TRBV4-2 to TRBJ1-3; D is undetermined. Germline V CDR1 and CDR2: LGHNA, YNFKEQ. This CDR3 has 17 residues. The V and J ends lost 0 bases and 0 bases respectively, with 12 bases between them. CDR3 amino acids: CASSQDQPTSSGNTIYF. The CDR3, as DNA: TGTGCCAGCAGCCAAGATCAGCCCACGAGCTCTGGAAACACCATATATTTT.

J is TRBJ2-1 and V is TRBV9; a possible D gene is TRBD1 (5 bases). CDR3 size: 14 residues. Trimming removed 4 bases from V and 0 bases from J, with 8 bases in between. Germline CDR1 is SGDLS and CDR2 is YYNGEE. In nucleotides, the CDR3 is TGTGCCAGCAGCCCAGACAGCTCCTACAATGAGCAGTTCTTC. Translated, it gives CASSPDSSYNEQFF.

The rearrangement joins TRBV6-5 to TRBJ2-5, with a tentative D call TRBD2 (7 bases). This CDR3 region has 13 residues. The germline CDR1 and CDR2 sequences are MNHEY and SVGAGI. Trimming left V 8 bases short and J 5 bases short, with 15 bases between. The CDR3 spells CASLGGGAETQYF. Here the CDR3 DNA reads TGTGCCAGCCTTGGGGGGGGCGCGGAGACCCAGTACTTC.

The genes are TRBV5-1 and TRBJ1-2; 9 bases fit TRBD1. The CDR3 has 18 residues. The V segment lost 4 bases and the J segment 4 bases; nucleotides outside the gene matches: 17. Looked up from germline, CDR1 is SGHRS and CDR2 is YFSETQ. Written as DNA, the CDR3 is TGCGCCAGCAGCCCCGGTCTCGGACAGGGGCCTGCGGGCTATGGCTACACCTTC. It translates to CASSPGLGQGPAGYGYTF.

The V call is TRBV2, the J call TRBJ1-5; unclear D gene. Trimming shortened V by 4 bases and J by 0 bases, and 10 bases separated the two germline ends. CDR3 size: 15 residues. In germline, CDR1 is SNHLY, CDR2 FYNNEI. CDR3 sequence (DNA): TGTGCCAGCAGTGGGCTCAGAGGTAGCAATCAGCCCCAGCATTTT. Its translation is CASSGLRGSNQPQHF.

J is TRBJ1-1 and V is TRBV7-2; D is unclear. The length of the CDR3 is 14 residues. CDR1 is SGHTA and CDR2 is FQGNSA in the germline V gene. The V gene lost 5 bases and the J gene lost 0 bases, with 10 bases spanning the gap. CDR3 nucleotides: TGTGCCAGCAGCACCAGCCACATGAACACTGAAGCTTTCTTT. Protein sequence: CASSTSHMNTEAFF.